Below are 16 T cell receptor beta chains sequenced from a single sample in a study of blood T cell repertoires in COVID-19. Clones were read by immunoSEQ multiplex PCR, and TCRdb kept only the in-frame ones, dropping some. The sample shows some 120,000 clones, roughly 80% of them seen only once. Sequencing was performed on peripheral blood. These receptors came from a woman between 50 and 59 years old with acute or convalescent COVID-19.

The sample holds a few counts of this clone. The chain is built from TRBV6-5 and TRBJ1-6, with D hard to call. The V gene's germline CDR1 is MNHEY and CDR2 SVGAGI. This CDR3 contains 15 residues. The V and J ends lost 2 bases and 9 bases respectively, with 14 bases between them. The CDR3 here is CASSYQWEFGSPLHF. The CDR3 bases are TGTGCCAGCAGTTACCAATGGGAGTTTGGTTCACCCCTCCACTTT.

The J gene is TRBJ1-5, the V gene TRBV19; 7 nucleotides match TRBD1. The junction had 4 bases not matched to a gene; V was cut back by 2 bases and J by 6 bases. Per germline, CDR1 LNHDA and CDR2 SQIVND (reference sequence). This CDR3 is 14 amino acids long. CDR3 DNA: TGTGCCAGTAGTATACAGGGGGTAAGTCAGCCCCAGCATTTT. Amino acid sequence: CASSIQGVSQPQHF.

The chain has TRBV7-6 and TRBJ2-3; D might be TRBD2 (6 bases). CDR1 is SGHVS and CDR2 is FNYEAQ in the germline V gene. The CDR3 totals 15 residues. V was clipped by 5 bases and J by 3 bases, with 15 bases between them. The CDR3 sequence is CASSRRAGPTDTQYF. The CDR3 region has the DNA TGTGCCAGCAGCCGGCGGGCGGGGCCAACAGATACGCAGTATTTT.

This chain links TRBV5-1 with TRBJ1-1; perhaps TRBD1 as D (5 bases). The V end lost 0 bases, the J end lost 0 bases, and 9 bases lay between the germline ends. Germline loops: CDR1 SGHRS, CDR2 YFSETQ. This CDR3 contains 15 residues. CDR3 DNA sequence: TGCGCCAGCAGCTTGGGACAGACGCTGAACACTGAAGCTTTCTTT. Amino acid sequence: CASSLGQTLNTEAFF.

This clone appeared a single time. This chain links TRBV29-1 with TRBJ1-1; D gene unclear. Germline V gives CDR1 SQVTM, CDR2 ANQGSEA. The CDR3 extends over 11 amino acids. Trimming removed 6 bases at V and 10 bases at J, with 15 bases between. The CDR3 region has the DNA TGCAGCGTCGTCGGGTCAAATGGAGCTTTCTTT. Protein product: CSVVGSNGAFF.

This CDR3 is CASSPGLAGASYNEQFF. CDR3 sequence (DNA): TGTGCCAGCAGCCCAGGACTAGCGGGGGCCTCATACAATGAGCAGTTCTTC. V and J are TRBV4-2 and TRBJ2-1, with TRBD2 matching over 13 bases. CDR3 length equals 17 residues. Germline V gives CDR1 LGHNA, CDR2 YNFKEQ. Unmatched junction bases numbered 7, after V lost 4 bases and J lost 4 bases.

The chain joins TRBV3-1 (or the pseudogene TRBV3-2) to TRBJ2-7; 9 bases agree with TRBD2. The CDR3 loop spans 18 amino acids. The ends lost 0 bases at V and 3 bases at J; junction bases unmatched: 12. From germline, CDR1 is LGHDT and CDR2 YNNKEL (reference sequence). Here the CDR3 reads CASSQDPSGVPSLYEQYF. As DNA, the CDR3 is TGTGCCAGCAGCCAAGATCCTAGCGGGGTGCCATCACTCTACGAGCAGTACTTC.

The rearrangement uses TRBV5-1 and TRBJ2-7, with TRBD1 identical over 10 bases. V shed 0 bases, J shed 2 bases, and the junction held 2 bases outside the gene matches. There are 15 residues in the CDR3. Germline CDR1 SGHRS, CDR2 YFSETQ. The CDR3: CASSLGTGGTYEQYF. Written as DNA, the CDR3 is TGCGCCAGCAGCTTGGGGACAGGGGGTACCTACGAGCAGTACTTC.

The J gene is TRBJ2-1, the V gene TRBV10-3; a weak D match, TRBD2 (6 bases). This CDR3 contains 17 residues. The germline V gene encodes CDR1 ENHRY and CDR2 SYGVKD. The V gene lost 4 bases and the J gene lost 5 bases, with 21 bases spanning the gap. CDR3 amino acids: CAISGDSTPRPNNEQFF. CDR3 DNA: TGTGCCATCAGTGGGGACTCCACACCACGTCCCAACAATGAGCAGTTCTTC.

This clone has a count of ten or more. This chain connects TRBV7-9 to TRBJ2-2; 7 bases are a match to TRBD2. V lost 1 base to trimming and J lost 0 bases; unmatched junction nucleotides: 8. The CDR3 runs to 18 residues. The V gene's germline CDR1 is SEHNR and CDR2 FQNEAQ (reference sequence). CDR3: CASSLDRRGGTNTGELFF. DNA for the CDR3: TGTGCCAGCAGCTTAGATCGGCGCGGGGGAACGAACACCGGGGAGCTGTTTTTT.

In its sample, this clone was seen once. Other DNA sequences from this sample encode an identical CDR3 as well. The chain recombines TRBV6-5 with TRBJ1-6; D is unclear. V was trimmed by 3 bases and J by 7 bases, leaving 10 bases between them. Looked up from germline, CDR1 is MNHEY and CDR2 is SVGAGI. The length of the CDR3 is 14 residues. CDR3: CASSYARQNSPLHF. In nucleotides, the CDR3 is TGTGCCAGCAGTTATGCCAGACAAAATTCACCCCTCCACTTT.

The genes are TRBV30 and TRBJ1-1, with 7 positions matching TRBD1. V lost 8 bases and J lost 2; bases outside the gene matches: 8. Germline CDR1 and CDR2: GTSNPN and SVGIG (reference sequence). The CDR3 contains 13 residues. CDR3 sequence: CAQRQGLNTEAFF. Written as DNA, the CDR3 is TGTGCCCAACGACAGGGCTTAAACACTGAAGCTTTCTTT.

The chain joins TRBV21-1 to TRBJ1-3; the listed D gene, TRBD1, was not tested against the DNA. TRBV21-1 is a pseudogene locus. CDR3 length equals 15 residues. Here the CDR3 DNA reads TGTGCCAGCAGCAATCTGGACAGGGGGGTACACACCATATATTTT. Translated: CASSNLDRGVHTIYF.

This clone occurred once. The genes are TRBV2 and TRBJ1-2; 7 nucleotides line up with TRBD1. This CDR3 is built from 14 residues. V was clipped by 3 bases and J by 3 bases; unmatched bases: 4. Germline assignment: CDR1 SNHLY and CDR2 FYNNEI. The CDR3 region has the DNA TGTGCCAGCAGTGATCTTACAGGGGACTATGGCTACACCTTC. Its translation: CASSDLTGDYGYTF.

The chain uses TRBV19 and TRBJ2-1; 10 nucleotides line up with TRBD1. The junction had 9 bases not matched to a gene; V was cut back by 3 bases and J by 4 bases. The germline gives CDR1 LNHDA, CDR2 SQIVND (reference sequence). This CDR3 comprises 17 residues. The CDR3 sequence: CASSIAAGQGGYNEQFF. CDR3 in DNA: TGTGCCAGTAGTATCGCCGCTGGACAGGGGGGATACAATGAGCAGTTCTTC.

The chain recombines TRBV9 with TRBJ2-1; TRBD1 matches at 9 bases. The J segment lost 5 bases and the V segment lost 2 bases, leaving 5 bases of the junction unmatched. Germline lookup yields CDR1 SGDLS and CDR2 YYNGEE. This CDR3 contains 15 residues. The CDR3 DNA reads TGTGCCAGCAGCGTCCGGGACAGGGATCACAATGAGCAGTTCTTC. This encodes CASSVRDRDHNEQFF.